This TCR beta chain stems from a study of blood T cell repertoires in COVID-19. Study context: Some COVID-19 samples were acute and others convalescent; all came from the United States, Italy and Spain.

Sequenced by immunoSEQ multiplex PCR; TCRdb stores in-frame clones only, minus some. The data hold roughly 400,000 clones, with around 92% observed a single time. This clone was seen a few times. In terms of age and location, participants ranged from roughly 18 to 95 years and lived in roughly 22 US areas. Cohorts were based on clinical histories the participants reported. The study counted Cohort 3 donors as recovered given two negative PCRs, clearance, or symptom resolution. Germline V gene data show CDR1 as MNHEY and CDR2 as SVGAGI. Between the trimmed V and J ends, which lost 4 bases and 1 base, there was a span of 11 bases. The CDR3 length is 15 residues.

The chain couples TRBV6-5 to TRBJ1-5; the D is unclear. This clonotype originated in a woman aged 30 to 39 who had recovered from COVID-19. Sequencing used PBMCs or T cells enriched from blood (not recorded which). CDR3 region: CASSSPTQSNQPQHF. As DNA, the CDR3 is TGTGCCAGCAGTTCCCCCACGCAGAGCAATCAGCCCCAGCATTTT.